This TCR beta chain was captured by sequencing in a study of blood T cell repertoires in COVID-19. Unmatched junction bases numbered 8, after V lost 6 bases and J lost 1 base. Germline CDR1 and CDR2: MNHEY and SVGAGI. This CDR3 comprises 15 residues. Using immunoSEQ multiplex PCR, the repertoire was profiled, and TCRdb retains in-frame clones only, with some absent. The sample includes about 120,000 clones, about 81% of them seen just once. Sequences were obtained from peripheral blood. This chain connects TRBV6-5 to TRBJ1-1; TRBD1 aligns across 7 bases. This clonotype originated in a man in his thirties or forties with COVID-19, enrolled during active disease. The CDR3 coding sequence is TGTGCCAGCAGAGACCGGGGACAGCCGAACACTGAAGCTTTCTTT. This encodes CASRDRGQPNTEAFF.